This T cell receptor beta chain was observed in a study of blood T cell repertoires in COVID-19. Enrolled through a virtual design, the participants were between 18 and 89 years of age and came from approximately 25 US areas. Repertoires were generated with immunoSEQ multiplex PCR, while TCRdb's copy carries only in-frame clones and drops some. The sample includes a few hundred thousand clones, approximately 90% of them seen just once. Germline CDR1 and CDR2: ENHRY and SYGVKD. V dropped 0 bases and J dropped 5; count of bases not matched to a gene: 7. This CDR3 is built from 17 residues. The sequence came from a middle-aged man who had recovered from COVID-19. Sequenced sample: PBMCs or T cells enriched from blood (not recorded which). The chain is built from TRBV10-3 and TRBJ2-1; TRBD2 aligns across 10 bases. The CDR3 reads CAISESIAGGSNNEQFF. The DNA for the CDR3 is TGTGCCATCAGTGAGTCCATAGCGGGGGGTTCCAACAATGAGCAGTTCTTC.